The 31 T cell receptor beta chains below come from one sample, sequenced in a study of blood T cell repertoires in COVID-19. This table comes from immunoSEQ multiplex PCR, and its TCRdb copy is limited to in-frame clones, with some not included. The sample comprises 180,000 or so clones, 75% to 90% of which are singletons, and 10% to 15% rests with the top ten. Sequenced input: PBMCs or T cells enriched from blood (not recorded which). These receptors all stem from a woman in her sixties or seventies who had recovered from COVID-19.

The V call is TRBV2, the J call TRBJ1-2, with TRBD1 matching 8 bases. With V trimmed by 6 bases and J by 4 bases, 10 bases remained unmatched. The CDR3 has 15 residues. Germline assignment: CDR1 SNHLY and CDR2 FYNNEI. CDR3 nucleotides: TGTGCCAGCAGAGCCATTGACAGGGGCGGCTATGGCTACACCTTC. As protein: CASRAIDRGGYGYTF.

V and J are TRBV3-1 (or the pseudogene TRBV3-2) and TRBJ1-1, with D possibly being TRBD1 (5 bases). V dropped 1 base and J dropped 0 bases, with 6 bases sitting between them. The CDR3 spans 14 residues. From germline, CDR1 is LGHDT and CDR2 YNNKEL (reference sequence). CDR3 residues: CASSQGGLNTEAFF. Written as DNA, the CDR3 is TGTGCCAGCAGCCAAGGGGGCCTGAACACTGAAGCTTTCTTT.

The chain is built from TRBV5-1 and TRBJ2-5; the match to TRBD2 covers 9 bases. V shed 0 bases and J 3 bases; nucleotides not matched to a gene: 3. This CDR3 has 15 residues. Germline CDR1 is SGHRS and CDR2 is YFSETQ. The CDR3 sequence is CASSLVRGGEETQYF. CDR3 DNA sequence: TGCGCCAGCAGCTTGGTTCGCGGGGGGGAAGAGACCCAGTACTTC.

The CDR3 region is CASSSGQGEGPLHF. In DNA form, the CDR3 reads TGTGCCAGCAGTTCGGGACAGGGAGAAGGGCCCCTCCACTTT. The chain recombines TRBV28 with TRBJ1-6, with TRBD1 identical over 9 bases. The CDR3 runs to 14 residues. From germline, CDR1 is MDHEN and CDR2 SYDVKM. J was trimmed by 13 bases and V by 4 bases; bases with no gene match: 8.

The J gene is TRBJ1-1, the V gene TRBV5-1; D unclear. The V end lost 0 bases, the J end lost 5 bases, and 14 bases lay between the germline ends. CDR3 length: 15 amino acids. Germline V gene sequence: CDR1 SGHRS, CDR2 YFSETQ. The CDR3 DNA is TGCGCCAGCAGCTTGGGAGCCGCCACGGGAACTGAAGCTTTCTTT. Translated, it gives CASSLGAATGTEAFF.

This sequence joins TRBV28 and TRBJ1-2; D uncertain. CDR3 size: 11 residues. Germline V gene data show CDR1 as MDHEN and CDR2 as SYDVKM. Trimming stripped 4 bases from V and 8 bases from J, with 8 bases between. CDR3 in amino acids: CASSYSYGYTF. DNA for the CDR3: TGTGCCAGCAGTTACAGTTACGGCTACACCTTC.

CDR3 sequence reads: CASSLYLAGSTDTQYF. The CDR3 region has the DNA TGTGCCAGCAGCTTGTACCTAGCGGGTAGCACAGATACGCAGTATTTT. V usage is TRBV5-4 and J usage is TRBJ2-3, with 8 bases aligning to TRBD2. This CDR3 has 16 amino acids. J gave up 0 bases and V 1 base, and 4 bases lay outside the gene matches. Germline V gene data show CDR1 as SGHNT and CDR2 as YYREEE (reference sequence).

This chain links TRBV28 with TRBJ2-1, with TRBD2 matching 10 bases. The CDR3 covers 15 residues. With V trimmed by 5 bases and J by 5 bases, 6 bases remained unmatched. Per germline, CDR1 MDHEN and CDR2 SYDVKM. CDR3 sequence reads: CASSEAGLADNEQFF. CDR3 nucleotide sequence: TGTGCCAGCAGTGAGGCTGGACTAGCGGACAATGAGCAGTTCTTC.

The gene calls are TRBV20-1 and TRBJ2-7, with D perhaps TRBD2 (5 bases). Germline loops: CDR1 DFQATT, CDR2 SNEGSKA (reference sequence). This CDR3 has 12 residues. The ends were cut back, 3 bases at V and 3 bases at J, with 9 bases in the middle. The CDR3 nucleotides read TGCAGTGCTAGTCCCAGCGGCTACGAGCAGTACTTC. It yields the protein CSASPSGYEQYF.

CDR3 protein: CASSPRVSGQFF. The CDR3 bases are TGTGCCAGCAGCCCCCGAGTCTCGGGGCAGTTCTTC. The rearrangement uses TRBV14 and TRBJ2-1; no reliable D call. There are 12 residues in the CDR3. CDR1 SGHDN and CDR2 FVKESK come from the germline V gene. V was trimmed by 4 bases and J by 12 bases, leaving 13 bases between them.

The chain links TRBV18 to TRBJ2-7, with TRBD1 as a possible D gene (6 bases). The CDR3 runs to 15 residues. V lost 6 bases, J lost 3 bases, and 18 bases lay in between. Germline V gene lookup returns CDR1 KGHSH and CDR2 LQKENI. The CDR3 loop is CASSPRGSRSYEQYF. The CDR3 nucleotides are TGTGCCAGCTCGCCAAGGGGGAGTCGAAGCTACGAGCAGTACTTC.

The chain couples TRBV2 to TRBJ1-6; 7 bases match TRBD1. V lost 5 bases, J lost 6 bases, and 10 bases stayed unmatched. The germline V gene has CDR1 SNHLY and CDR2 FYNNEI. CDR3 size: 16 residues. CDR3 DNA sequence: TGTGCCAGCAGTCTCCGGGACAGCATGACTAATTCACCCCTCCACTTT. It translates to CASSLRDSMTNSPLHF. Drawing the rest from reference TRBV2 and TRBJ1-6, the complete variable domain is EPEVTQTPSHQVTQMGQEVILRCVPISNHLYFYWYRQILGQKVEFLVSFYNNEISEKSEIFDDQFSVERPDGSNFTLKIRSTKLEDSAMYFCASSLRDSMTNSPLHFGNGTRLTVT.

The chain links TRBV7-6 to TRBJ1-4; 9 nucleotides agree with TRBD1. Looked up from germline, CDR1 is SGHVS and CDR2 is FNYEAQ. The CDR3 length is 15 residues. V shed 4 bases and J 7 bases; nucleotides not matched to a gene: 7. Here the CDR3 DNA reads TGTGCCAGCAGCTCCTCACAGGGGGCACTTGAAAAACTGTTTTTT. This codes for CASSSSQGALEKLFF. Full variable domain (missing parts from reference TRBV7-6 and TRBJ1-4): GAGVSQSPRYKVTKRGQDVALRCDPISGHVSLYWYRQALGQGPEFLTYFNYEAQQDKSGLPNDRFSAERPEGSISTLTIQRTEQRDSAMYRCASSSSQGALEKLFFGSGTQLSVL.

Note on this clone: Additional DNA sequences in this sample encode the identical CDR3. CDR3 nucleotides: TGTGCCAGCAGTTTAGCTCAGGGTGAAAAACTGTTTTTT. As protein: CASSLAQGEKLFF. The chain links TRBV27 to TRBJ1-4; D is possibly TRBD1 (5 bases). From germline, CDR1 is MNHEY and CDR2 SMNVEV (reference sequence). The V end was cut by 2 bases, the J end by 7 bases, with 8 bases between. CDR3 length: 13 residues.

The genes are TRBV7-6 and TRBJ2-7, with 13 bases that match TRBD2. Trimming took 5 bases from V and 5 from J; bases not matched to a gene: 3. Germline V lookup: CDR1 SGHVS, CDR2 FNYEAQ. The CDR3 covers 14 residues. CDR3 nucleotides: TGTGCCAGCAGCCTAGGACTAGCGGGAGACGAGCAGTACTTC. This gives the protein CASSLGLAGDEQYF. The full variable domain, its missing parts supplied by reference TRBV7-6 and TRBJ2-7, is GAGVSQSPRYKVTKRGQDVALRCDPISGHVSLYWYRQALGQGPEFLTYFNYEAQQDKSGLPNDRFSAERPEGSISTLTIQRTEQRDSAMYRCASSLGLAGDEQYFGPGTRLTVT.

The V gene is TRBV7-2, the J gene TRBJ1-1, with a possible D match to TRBD1 (5 bases). CDR3 length: 16 residues. Trimming left V 1 base short and J 1 base short, with 13 bases between. Germline loops: CDR1 SGHTA, CDR2 FQGNSA. The CDR3 DNA follows: TGTGCCAGCAGCTTAGGGGGTTGGAGGGGGAACACTGAAGCTTTCTTT. This codes for CASSLGGWRGNTEAFF. Variable domain in full (rest from reference TRBV7-2 and TRBJ1-1): GAGVSQSPSNKVTEKGKDVELRCDPISGHTALYWYRQSLGQGLEFLIYFQGNSAPDKSGLPSDRFSAERTGGSVSTLTIQRTQQEDSAVYLCASSLGGWRGNTEAFFGQGTRLTVV.

This clone was seen more than once but under ten times. This chain links TRBV5-1 with TRBJ2-3; tentatively, D is TRBD1 (6 bases). The length of the CDR3 is 15 residues. Germline values: CDR1 SGHRS, CDR2 YFSETQ. Deletions cut 4 bases from V and 6 bases from J, with 18 bases between. In nucleotides, the CDR3 is TGCGCCAGCAGCGGCGGACGAACAGGGACGGATACGCAGTATTTT. It encodes CASSGGRTGTDTQYF.

In its sample, this clone was seen once. This chain uses TRBV9 with TRBJ2-5; tentative D call: TRBD1 (5 bases). Germline V CDR1 and CDR2: SGDLS, YYNGEE. CDR3 length equals 14 residues. The V and J ends lost 2 bases and 4 bases respectively, with 12 bases between them. The CDR3 coding sequence is TGTGCCAGCAGCGTGGGGCAGGGTACAGAGACCCAGTACTTC. Amino acid sequence: CASSVGQGTETQYF.

The genes are TRBV24-1 and TRBJ2-1; possible D gene TRBD2, 6 bases. V was cut by 0 bases and J by 8 bases, with 13 bases left in between. The CDR3 sequence is 15 residues long. From germline, CDR1 is KGHDR and CDR2 SFDVKD. The CDR3 DNA reads as TGTGCCACCAGTGATTTGCAAGCTAGCGCCCATGAGCAGTTCTTC. This sequence encodes CATSDLQASAHEQFF.

The chain combines TRBV18 with TRBJ2-5, with a possible D match to TRBD1 (6 bases). The CDR3 totals 14 residues. The V end was cut by 1 base, the J end by 2 bases, with 8 bases between. Germline loops: CDR1 KGHSH, CDR2 LQKENI. The CDR3 sequence: CASSPQGVQETQYF. The CDR3 DNA sequence: TGTGCCAGCTCACCACAGGGGGTGCAAGAGACCCAGTACTTC.

V usage is TRBV5-1 and J usage is TRBJ2-6; possible D gene TRBD1, 5 bases. The CDR3 runs to 16 residues. V lost 0 bases, J lost 2 bases, and 9 bases lay in between. Germline loops: CDR1 SGHRS, CDR2 YFSETQ. CDR3 sequence reads: CASSLEGVAGANVLTF. For the CDR3, the DNA is TGCGCCAGCAGCTTGGAAGGGGTAGCTGGGGCCAACGTCCTGACTTTC.

The rearrangement links TRBV5-4 to TRBJ2-3, with D possibly matching TRBD2 (6 bases). Between the trimmed V and J ends, which lost 4 bases and 0 bases, there was a span of 12 bases. Germline V gene lookup returns CDR1 SGHNT and CDR2 YYREEE (reference sequence). The CDR3 length is 15 residues. DNA for the CDR3: TGTGCCAGCAGCCCCCTCGGGACTAGCACAGATACGCAGTATTTT. Amino acids: CASSPLGTSTDTQYF.

V is TRBV5-1 and J is TRBJ1-1; TRBD1 might be the D (6 bases). The CDR3 runs 14 residues. Germline V gene sequence: CDR1 SGHRS, CDR2 YFSETQ. The V end lost 4 bases, the J end lost 1 base, and 11 bases lay between the germline ends. In DNA form, the CDR3 reads TGCGCCAGCAGCACGCTACAGGGGAACACTGAAGCTTTCTTT. It specifies CASSTLQGNTEAFF.

This clone was seen a handful of times. V and J are TRBV24-1 and TRBJ2-3; 10 nucleotides match TRBD2. V lost 3 bases and J lost 0; bases outside the gene matches: 2. Germline CDR1 reads KGHDR; CDR2 reads SFDVKD. CDR3 size: 16 residues. CDR3 in DNA: TGTGCCACCAGTGATCTAGCGGGGGCTAGCACAGATACGCAGTATTTT. Protein: CATSDLAGASTDTQYF.

The chain employs TRBV5-4 and TRBJ2-5; 7 bases agree with TRBD1. This CDR3 is built from 15 residues. The germline V gene has CDR1 SGHNT and CDR2 YYREEE (reference sequence). Trimming at V came to 1 base and at J to 3 bases, leaving 6 bases not matched to a gene. Here the CDR3 reads CASSLRGQGKETQYF. CDR3 bases: TGTGCCAGCAGCTTGAGGGGGCAGGGCAAAGAGACCCAGTACTTC.

This chain connects TRBV27 to TRBJ1-1; D unclear. Trimming stripped 3 bases from V and 3 bases from J, with 11 bases between. Germline CDR1 reads MNHEY; CDR2 reads SMNVEV (reference sequence). The CDR3 extends over 14 amino acids. This CDR3 is CASSLEARHTEAFF. CDR3 in DNA: TGTGCCAGCAGTTTGGAGGCTCGGCACACTGAAGCTTTCTTT.

The J gene is TRBJ1-5, the V gene TRBV4-2, with D tentatively TRBD1 (6 bases). Trimming took 3 bases from V and 4 from J, leaving 13 bases between them. CDR3 size: 15 residues. The germline V gene has CDR1 LGHNA and CDR2 YNFKEQ. The CDR3 spells CASSQGGQWNQPQHF. In DNA form, the CDR3 reads TGTGCCAGCAGCCAGGGGGGGCAGTGGAATCAGCCCCAGCATTTT.

The chain uses TRBV30 and TRBJ2-1, with 9 bases matching TRBD1. Trimming removed 4 bases from V and 0 bases from J; junction bases left unmatched: 19. The CDR3 runs to 20 residues. Germline values: CDR1 GTSNPN, CDR2 SVGIG (reference sequence). CDR3 amino acids: CAWTKSLGTGPGSSYNEQFF. CDR3 in DNA: TGTGCCTGGACGAAGTCCCTCGGGACAGGGCCAGGGAGCTCCTACAATGAGCAGTTCTTC.

The chain uses TRBV28 and TRBJ2-5; D uncertain. The CDR3 is 14 amino acids. CDR1 is MDHEN and CDR2 is SYDVKM in the germline V gene. V shed 2 bases and J shed 6 bases, with 13 bases lying between them. CDR3 DNA: TGTGCCAGCAGTTTACTGGGCCCATTCCAGACCCAGTACTTC. Its translation: CASSLLGPFQTQYF. The complete variable domain, with remaining parts taken from reference TRBV28 and TRBJ2-5, reads DVKVTQSSRYLVKRTGEKVFLECVQDMDHENMFWYRQDPGLGLRLIYFSYDVKMKEKGDIPEGYSVSREKKERFSLILESASTNQTSMYLCASSLLGPFQTQYFGPGTRLLVL.

The chain links TRBV5-1 to TRBJ2-5; 9 bases map to TRBD1. The V gene's germline CDR1 is SGHRS and CDR2 YFSETQ. Trimming took 4 bases from V and 5 from J; bases not matched to a gene: 15. CDR3 length: 17 amino acids. CDR3 in amino acids: CASSRSRTGVGVETQYF. The CDR3 nucleotides are TGCGCCAGCAGCCGATCTCGGACAGGGGTAGGAGTGGAGACCCAGTACTTC. The full variable domain, in which reference TRBV5-1 and TRBJ2-5 provide the parts outside the CDR3, is KAGVTQTPRYLIKTRGQQVTLSCSPISGHRSVSWYQQTPGQGLQFLFEYFSETQRNKGNFPGRFSGRQFSNSRSEMNVSTLELGDSALYLCASSRSRTGVGVETQYFGPGTRLLVL.

The V gene is TRBV4-2, the J gene TRBJ1-5; tentative D call: TRBD1 (6 bases). This CDR3 has 17 amino acids. The V end lost 0 bases, the J end lost 2 bases, and 14 bases lay between the germline ends. The V gene's germline CDR1 is LGHNA and CDR2 YNFKEQ. In nucleotides, the CDR3 is TGTGCCAGCAGCCAAGATCTTGCAGGGGTGGGCAATCAGCCCCAGCATTTT. As protein: CASSQDLAGVGNQPQHF.